The clone carrying this TCR beta chain was seen only a few times. Its antigen is undetermined. CDR3 length: 14 amino acids. Looked up from germline, CDR1 is SNHLY and CDR2 is FYNNEI. Trimming took 2 bases from V and 4 from J, leaving 11 bases between them. This specimen comes from a study of blood T cells in healthy people across ages. For the second PCR, which ran for 7 to 11 cycles, a sample-barcoded 5' primer and a J-beta primer mix were used. TCRdb fed the 5' RACE reads into MiXCR, producing one record per CDR3 protein. The sample records hundreds of thousands of distinct CDR3 sequences, approximately 60% being singletons. Study findings and constraints: As age increased, TCR beta diversity per million T cells fell in a roughly linear fashion. Both higher diversity and more naive CD4+ cells marked long-lived donors when set against aged donors. Investigators treated diversity estimates from one million T cells as underestimates.

The receptor comes from a man aged 35-49 years in good health. The chain links TRBV2 to TRBJ1-2, with D possibly being TRBD1 (6 bases). Sequencing was performed on blood. In DNA form, the CDR3 reads TGTGCCAGCAGTGAAACGGTCAGGGGCTATGGCTACACCTTC. The encoded protein is CASSETVRGYGYTF.